This TCR beta chain originates from a study of human T cells and chemical hapten exposure. Whole-study context: Minor pooled library volume differences mainly drove per-sample TCR yield variation. Findings and caveats of the study: The presence of alopecia in the donors means their immune response may differ from healthy people's. Correlating positively with patch test score were the PT1 expanded TCR counts.

CDR3 length: 13 residues. J was trimmed by 1 base and V by 5 bases; bases with no gene match: 1. TCRdb re-called the RACE reads through MiXCR, storing one row per CDR3 protein. The sample consists of over 65,000 distinct CDR3 sequences, 11% of them appearing once. The time point was: patch test 2, 6 weeks after DPC sensitization. Indicated treatment: therapeutic diphenylcyclopropenone sensitization with weekly scalp DPC. Every donor had alopecia and was 18 to 70 years old; all were suitable for DPC. This clonotype has a count of ten or more. The target antigen is unknown. The genes are TRBV12-3 or TRBV12-4 and TRBJ2-7, with 8 nucleotides matching TRBD1. This TCR came from a man aged 18 to 29 with alopecia areata. Some clones in this sample may be carry-over from other donors' samples. Sequencing was performed on whole blood, taken in connection with sensitization to the hapten diphenylcyclopropenone (DPC). Written as DNA, the CDR3 is TGTGCCAGCAGTCGGGACAGGTCCTACGAGCAGTACGTC. Protein product: CASSRDRSYEQYV.